A single sample is the source of the 25 T cell receptor beta chains below, sequenced in a study of blood T cell repertoires in COVID-19. Sequencing was performed with immunoSEQ multiplex PCR; in TCRdb, only in-frame clones are kept and a portion is missing. The sample records about 50,000 clones, more than 75% being singletons. The specimen was peripheral blood. Receptors originate from a human donor in a cohort sampled during active COVID-19.

The chain employs TRBV7-2 and TRBJ2-7; unclear D gene. Trimming left V 4 bases short and J 0 bases short, with 10 bases between. The V gene's germline CDR1 is SGHTA and CDR2 FQGNSA. The CDR3 runs 14 residues. DNA of the CDR3: TGTGCCAGCAGCTCAGGTGGCAGCTCCTACGAGCAGTACTTC. Translated: CASSSGGSSYEQYF. The full variable domain, completed using reference TRBV7-2 and TRBJ2-7, is GAGVSQSPSNKVTEKGKDVELRCDPISGHTALYWYRQSLGQGLEFLIYFQGNSAPDKSGLPSDRFSAERTGGSVSTLTIQRTQQEDSAVYLCASSSGGSSYEQYFGPGTRLTVT.

V gene TRBV7-8 combines with J gene TRBJ2-7; the D gene is possibly TRBD2 (5 bases). Trimming removed 2 bases from V and 6 bases from J, with 17 bases in between. CDR3 length: 15 residues. CDR1 and CDR2 from the germline V gene are SGHVS and FQNEAQ. The CDR3 region is CASSLSLLQDSEQYF. CDR3 sequence (DNA): TGTGCCAGCAGCTTATCGCTCCTGCAGGACTCCGAGCAGTACTTC.

This clone was observed a single time. V is TRBV5-6 and J is TRBJ2-5; D ambiguous. This CDR3 has 15 residues. CDR1 and CDR2 from the germline V gene are SGHDT and YYEEEE. V was cut by 1 base and J by 2 bases, with 12 bases left in between. For the CDR3, the DNA is TGTGCCAGCAGCTTGTCGATCCTAGAACAAGAGACCCAGTACTTC. The encoded protein is CASSLSILEQETQYF.

The table lists this clone with a few counts. This rearrangement joins TRBV19 to TRBJ2-7, with D possibly TRBD2 on 6 matching bases. The V gene lost 5 bases and the J gene lost 5 bases, with 13 bases spanning the gap. The CDR3 spans 13 residues. Germline V gene lookup returns CDR1 LNHDA and CDR2 SQIVND (reference sequence). The CDR3: CASSQTSKDEQYF. CDR3 nucleotides: TGTGCCAGTAGTCAAACTAGCAAGGACGAGCAGTACTTC.

The genes are TRBV7-8 and TRBJ2-1; tentative D call: TRBD1 (6 bases). The CDR3 runs 14 residues. Trimming shortened V by 10 bases and J by 5 bases, and 18 bases separated the two germline ends. Germline-derived CDR1 and CDR2 are SGHVS and FQNEAQ. CDR3 sequence: CATPEAGVNNEQFF. CDR3 nucleotide sequence: TGTGCCACCCCCGAGGCAGGGGTCAACAATGAGCAGTTCTTC.

By share of the sample, this clone is medium-sized. This rearrangement joins TRBV2 to TRBJ1-1; 11 nucleotides line up with TRBD1. The CDR3 runs 11 residues. The V gene end was trimmed by 11 bases and the J gene end by 7 bases; junction bases not matched to a gene: 3. Germline CDR1 and CDR2: SNHLY and FYNNEI. The chain's CDR3 is CAGGQGDEAFF. As DNA, the CDR3 is TGTGCCGGGGGACAGGGGGATGAAGCTTTCTTT.

J is TRBJ1-3 and V is TRBV19, with TRBD1 matching 7 bases. V lost 4 bases, J lost 8 bases, and 17 bases stayed unmatched. The CDR3 is 17 residues long. Germline lookup yields CDR1 LNHDA and CDR2 SQIVND (reference sequence). DNA of the CDR3: TGTGCCAGTAGTACTAAAAAAACCCTGGACAGGTTTCACACCATATATTTT. Protein product: CASSTKKTLDRFHTIYF.

The V and J genes are TRBV29-1 and TRBJ2-7, with 10 positions matching TRBD2. Germline CDR1 and CDR2: SQVTM and ANQGSEA. CDR3 size: 14 residues. V was pared by 8 bases and J by 3 bases, with 10 bases of the junction left unmatched. CDR3 amino acids: CSPPGLAVLYEQYF. The CDR3 DNA is TGCAGCCCCCCCGGACTAGCGGTACTCTACGAGCAGTACTTC.

V gene TRBV10-1 combines with J gene TRBJ1-5; 10 bases agree with TRBD1. V shed 5 bases and J 1 base; nucleotides not matched to a gene: 5. Looked up from germline, CDR1 is WNHNN and CDR2 is SYGVQD (reference sequence). The CDR3 consists of 16 residues. The DNA of the CDR3 is TGCGCCAGCAGTCCCGGGACAGGGGCGAGCAATCAGCCCCAGCATTTT. It translates to CASSPGTGASNQPQHF.

This chain uses TRBV11-2 with TRBJ1-6; D remains unclear. V lost 6 bases to trimming and J lost 10 bases, with 19 bases between them. Germline V lookup: CDR1 SGHAT, CDR2 FQNNGV. The CDR3 length is 15 residues. The chain's CDR3 is CASSIEAPIMSPLHF. The CDR3 DNA sequence: TGTGCCAGCAGTATCGAAGCCCCCATAATGTCACCCCTCCACTTT.

V and J are TRBV28 and TRBJ1-1; TRBD1 might be the D (5 bases). In germline, CDR1 is MDHEN, CDR2 SYDVKM. The CDR3 spans 13 residues. V was trimmed by 8 bases and J by 3 bases, leaving 13 bases between them. The CDR3 region has the DNA TGTGCCAGCGGCCTTGACAGATACACTGAAGCTTTCTTT. Translation gives CASGLDRYTEAFF.

The J gene is TRBJ2-2, the V gene TRBV10-3; 10 positions agree with TRBD1. The length of the CDR3 is 15 residues. The germline gives CDR1 ENHRY, CDR2 SYGVKD. The V gene end was trimmed by 6 bases and the J gene end by 4 bases; junction bases not matched to a gene: 5. The CDR3 region is CAISPGTGATGELFF. For the CDR3, the DNA is TGTGCCATCAGCCCCGGGACAGGGGCCACCGGGGAGCTGTTTTTT.

This chain uses TRBV18 with TRBJ2-5, with D perhaps matching TRBD1 (6 bases). The CDR3 totals 17 residues. CDR1 KGHSH and CDR2 LQKENI come from the germline V gene. V lost 0 bases to trimming and J lost 1 base, with 15 bases between them. The CDR3 bases are TGTGCCAGCTCACCACCTTGGGACACAACCTTCCAAGAGACCCAGTACTTC. Protein sequence: CASSPPWDTTFQETQYF.

This rearrangement joins TRBV7-6 to TRBJ2-2, with TRBD2 matching over 8 bases. With V trimmed by 3 bases and J by 5 bases, 5 bases remained unmatched. The CDR3 loop spans 15 amino acids. Germline V gene sequence: CDR1 SGHVS, CDR2 FNYEAQ. CDR3 sequence (DNA): TGTGCCAGCAGCTTGACCAGCGGGGGTACCGGGGAGCTGTTTTTT. It specifies CASSLTSGGTGELFF.

The V and J genes are TRBV7-2 and TRBJ2-1; possible D gene TRBD1, 5 bases. Trimming removed 5 bases at V and 3 bases at J, with 17 bases between. This CDR3 has 16 amino acids. Germline V CDR1 and CDR2: SGHTA, FQGNSA. The CDR3 DNA reads TGTGCCAGCAGCCTGGGGCCCGGATTCATCTACAATGAGCAGTTCTTC. It yields the protein CASSLGPGFIYNEQFF.

The chain couples TRBV27 to TRBJ2-7; 7 bases match TRBD2. Trimming at V came to 6 bases and at J to 3 bases, leaving 11 bases not matched to a gene. CDR3 length equals 15 residues. Germline V lookup: CDR1 MNHEY, CDR2 SMNVEV (reference sequence). Here the CDR3 DNA reads TGTGCCAGCAGGGGGGAGGGGAGCGGAGACTACGAGCAGTACTTC. This translates into CASRGEGSGDYEQYF.

This chain joins TRBV27 and TRBJ1-3; D not certain. Germline-derived CDR1 and CDR2 are MNHEY and SMNVEV (reference sequence). CDR3 length: 12 amino acids. The V end lost 8 bases, the J end lost 7 bases, and 12 bases lay between the germline ends. The DNA of the CDR3 is TGTGCCAGCGGCAGCCCTAGGAACACCATATATTTT. This translates into CASGSPRNTIYF.

The rearrangement links TRBV7-2 to TRBJ1-2; the match to TRBD1 covers 7 bases. The CDR3 length is 13 residues. Germline-derived CDR1 and CDR2 are SGHTA and FQGNSA. Trimming at V came to 5 bases and at J to 4 bases, leaving 4 bases not matched to a gene. Here the CDR3 DNA reads TGTGCCAGCAGCAGACAGGGCAGCTATGGCTACACCTTC. As protein: CASSRQGSYGYTF. Looking up the rest from reference TRBV7-2 and TRBJ1-2 gives the full variable domain: GAGVSQSPSNKVTEKGKDVELRCDPISGHTALYWYRQSLGQGLEFLIYFQGNSAPDKSGLPSDRFSAERTGGSVSTLTIQRTQQEDSAVYLCASSRQGSYGYTFGSGTRLTVV.

CDR3 nucleotides: TGTGCCACAGGACAGGGGTTCAAGACTGGGGCCAACGTCCTGACTTTC. Its protein product is CATGQGFKTGANVLTF. The chain has TRBV19 and TRBJ2-6, with 9 bases matching TRBD1. Germline V lookup: CDR1 LNHDA, CDR2 SQIVND (reference sequence). Losses at the gene ends were 10 bases for V and 2 bases for J; bases not matched to a gene: 9. This CDR3 region has 16 residues.

This sequence joins TRBV29-1 and TRBJ1-1, with 8 bases fitting TRBD1. V shed 7 bases, J shed 0 bases, and the junction held 4 bases outside the gene matches. The length of the CDR3 is 13 residues. From germline, CDR1 is SQVTM and CDR2 ANQGSEA. The CDR3 DNA reads as TGCAGCGCCCTGACAGGGGTGAACACTGAAGCTTTCTTT. Encoded protein: CSALTGVNTEAFF.

In its sample, this clone was seen once. The chain joins TRBV12-3 or TRBV12-4 to TRBJ1-1; possible D gene TRBD1, 5 bases. Trimming took off 5 bases at V and 3 bases at J, with 10 bases between the two ends. The CDR3 covers 13 residues. The CDR3 loop reads CASSTKGDTEAFF. CDR3 coding DNA: TGTGCCAGCAGTACGAAAGGGGACACTGAAGCTTTCTTT.

The rearrangement links TRBV6-5 to TRBJ2-2; 9 bases are a match to TRBD1. The CDR3 has 15 residues. Germline assignment: CDR1 MNHEY and CDR2 SVGAGI. Germline trimming cut 6 bases from V and 6 bases from J; bases unmatched to any gene: 8. The CDR3 loop reads CASSQNRQGAGELFF. As DNA, the CDR3 is TGTGCCAGCAGCCAGAATAGACAGGGGGCCGGGGAGCTGTTTTTT.

This chain uses TRBV9 with TRBJ2-4, with 8 nucleotides matching TRBD2. The trim removed 4 bases at V and 4 bases at J, leaving 13 bases unmatched. CDR1 is SGDLS, CDR2 YYNGEE, per germline. This CDR3 region has 17 residues. CDR3 sequence: CASSPEGPAGDKNIQYF. The CDR3 DNA reads as TGTGCCAGCAGCCCTGAGGGGCCAGCGGGGGATAAAAACATTCAGTACTTC.

This rearrangement joins TRBV7-9 to TRBJ2-6; 8 bases line up with TRBD1. The CDR3 is 16 amino acids. Unmatched junction bases numbered 3, after V lost 5 bases and J lost 0 bases. Germline loops: CDR1 SEHNR, CDR2 FQNEAQ (reference sequence). In DNA, the CDR3 is TGTGCCAGCAGCCGACAGGGGCGCTCTGGGGCCAACGTCCTGACTTTC. Translating it yields CASSRQGRSGANVLTF.

As regards this clone: Different DNA sequences within this sample yield the same CDR3. The J gene is TRBJ2-6, the V gene TRBV4-1; 13 bases match TRBD2. The ends lost 1 base at V and 3 bases at J; junction bases unmatched: 3. There are 18 residues in the CDR3. Germline CDR1 MGHRA, CDR2 YSYEKL. Here the CDR3 reads CASSQATSGRGGANVLTF. The CDR3 DNA reads TGCGCCAGCAGCCAAGCAACTAGCGGGAGGGGTGGGGCCAACGTCCTGACTTTC.